The clone carrying this T cell receptor (beta chain) was seen a few times. As yet, its antigen is unknown. The data derive from a study of CD8 T cells in ankylosing spondylitis. The study, taken as a whole, reports: A CD8+ phenotype characterized the disease-linked clones, which were relatively rare in peripheral blood. Clones tied to disease were said to be significantly enriched in matched ankylosing spondylitis synovial fluid. Characteristic, it appeared, of ankylosing spondylitis blood was a TCR beta motif of fewer than 10 highly homologous variants. A subset of motif variants has previously been described in the synovial fluid and blood of reactive arthritis.

The germline gives CDR1 SGHRS, CDR2 YFSETQ. Unmatched junction bases numbered 8, after V lost 3 bases and J lost 2 bases. CDR3 length: 16 residues. For TCR beta, libraries came from quantitative 5'-RACE with molecular barcodes. MiXCR, run by TCRdb on the 5' RACE reads, gives a single entry per CDR3 protein. This table has 670,000 or so distinct CDR3 sequences, around a fifth appearing once. The rearrangement uses TRBV5-1 and TRBJ2-1; 7 nucleotides agree with TRBD2. Material for sequencing was blood, either unsorted or a sorted T cell fraction (not recorded which). This TCR was sampled from a male donor with ankylosing spondylitis. CDR3 residues: CASSSTWGGPYNEQFF. In DNA form, the CDR3 reads TGCGCCAGCAGCTCGACCTGGGGGGGACCCTACAATGAGCAGTTCTTC.